This TCR beta chain was recovered during a study of long-term antiretroviral therapy in people with HIV. Study-level points and caveats: All time points showed a repertoire dominated by clones expanded before ART.

The junction had 14 bases not matched to a gene; V was cut back by 3 bases and J by 6 bases. Looked up from germline, CDR1 is MNHEY and CDR2 is SMNVEV (reference sequence). CDR3 size: 18 residues. For this clone: Its target is unknown.

immunoSEQ v3.0 was run at survey level. The data were produced by immunoSEQ multiplex PCR, yet TCRdb's version contains in-frame clones alone and is incomplete. The sample holds some 33,000 clones, around 79% seen once. Treatment for every participant with HIV took place in the United States. The specimen comprised unsorted PBMCs, sampled 0.6 years after starting antiretroviral therapy. This TCR was recovered from a man aged 18 to 35 with HIV. The chain uses TRBV27 and TRBJ2-1; TRBD2 aligns across 10 bases. CDR3 sequence: CASSFLGLAGDRGNEQFF. In nucleotides, the CDR3 is TGTGCCAGCAGTTTTCTAGGCCTAGCGGGAGATAGGGGCAATGAGCAGTTCTTC.